This T cell receptor (beta chain) was profiled in a study of response to subunit inactivated influenza vaccine. TCRdb processed the RT-PCR reads anew with MiXCR; each CDR3 protein has one entry. Of about 160,000 distinct CDR3 sequences in the sample, roughly a tenth were seen once. In germline, CDR1 is SEHNR, CDR2 FQNEAQ (reference sequence). J gave up 3 bases and V 5 bases, and 3 bases lay outside the gene matches. The CDR3 covers 15 residues. The chain combines TRBV7-9 with TRBJ2-1; 11 bases map to TRBD2. The clonotype comes from a man in his fifties or sixties who received an inactivated influenza vaccine. The sequencing here drew on non-naive T cells sorted from PBMCs, taken roughly 47 days after vaccination. Here the CDR3 DNA reads TGTGCCAGCAGCCCTAGCGGGGGGCGCTACAATGAGCAGTTCTTC. Translating it yields CASSPSGGRYNEQFF.